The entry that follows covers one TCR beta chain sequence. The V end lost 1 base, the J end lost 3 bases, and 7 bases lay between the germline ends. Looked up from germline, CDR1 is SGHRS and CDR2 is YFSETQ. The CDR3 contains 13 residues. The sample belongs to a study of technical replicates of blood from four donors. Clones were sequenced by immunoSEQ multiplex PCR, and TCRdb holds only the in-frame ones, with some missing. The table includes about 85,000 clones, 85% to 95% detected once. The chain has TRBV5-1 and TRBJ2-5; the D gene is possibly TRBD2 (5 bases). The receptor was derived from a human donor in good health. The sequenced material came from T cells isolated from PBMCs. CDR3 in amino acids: CASSLRREETQYF. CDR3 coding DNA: TGCGCCAGCAGCTTGAGGCGGGAAGAGACCCAGTACTTC.